The rows below give T cell receptor beta chains drawn from one sample of a study of human T cells and chemical hapten exposure. A single record per CDR3 protein comes from TCRdb applying MiXCR to the RACE reads. Among 250,000 or so distinct CDR3 sequences listed, about 9% were seen once. The sequenced sample was whole blood, obtained in connection with sensitization to the hapten diphenylcyclopropenone (DPC). The receptors derive from a woman aged 40 to 49 with alopecia areata. Some clones in this sample may be carry-over from other donors' samples. The conserved cysteine and the conserved F or W are not part of the CDR3 here. Each record gives: V gene, CDR3 protein.

v_call: TRBV12-3/TRBV12-4
cdr3_aa: ASTVGPDRAGELF

v_call: TRBV9
cdr3_aa: ASSVEYGTGTSGDEQY

v_call: TRBV5-5
cdr3_aa: ASSLVLNSNQPQH

v_call: TRBV10-3
cdr3_aa: AISQLGNEQF

v_call: TRBV29-1
cdr3_aa: SVRGPANEQF

v_call: TRBV12-3/TRBV12-4
cdr3_aa: ASRRSSYQETQY

v_call: TRBV7-8
cdr3_aa: ASSRTLHEQY

v_call: TRBV12-3/TRBV12-4
cdr3_aa: ASTLRHMNTEAF

v_call: TRBV9
cdr3_aa: ASSVEGGETYEQY

v_call: TRBV4-2
cdr3_aa: ASSQALWGLTGSQETQY

v_call: TRBV6-2/TRBV6-3
cdr3_aa: ASRQLAKLWGKNIQY

v_call: TRBV7-8
cdr3_aa: ASSPPGGEYNEQF

v_call: TRBV10-3
cdr3_aa: AAAEGSYEQY

v_call: TRBV6-5
cdr3_aa: ASSRGPGDTQY

v_call: TRBV2
cdr3_aa: ASTLDRRNYGYT

v_call: TRBV7-6
cdr3_aa: ASSLIDQETQY

v_call: TRBV7-2
cdr3_aa: ASSFPNWNQPQH

v_call: TRBV20-1
cdr3_aa: SGGKGLSTDTQY

v_call: TRBV4-3
cdr3_aa: ASSPQPTLGNEQF

v_call: TRBV6-5
cdr3_aa: ASSYSIGWTTIY

v_call: TRBV6-2/TRBV6-3
cdr3_aa: ASSRGPESTDTQY

v_call: TRBV29-1
cdr3_aa: SVRSQGPEAF

v_call: TRBV5-1
cdr3_aa: ASSFLGTCSYEQY

v_call: TRBV12-3/TRBV12-4
cdr3_aa: ASSSLGLGETQY

v_call: TRBV28
cdr3_aa: ASGRGLETQY

v_call: TRBV12-3/TRBV12-4
cdr3_aa: ASSPRIPPGDTEAF

v_call: TRBV6-5
cdr3_aa: ASSFTGRAVNNEKLF

v_call: TRBV5-1
cdr3_aa: ASSQGGGANQPQH

v_call: TRBV12-3/TRBV12-4
cdr3_aa: ASRPAEGNTGELF

v_call: TRBV6-2/TRBV6-3
cdr3_aa: ASSGPKADTQY

v_call: TRBV20-1
cdr3_aa: SASHTTGGTDTQY

v_call: TRBV29-1
cdr3_aa: SVGENTGELF

v_call: TRBV11-2
cdr3_aa: ASSLNSKREKLF

v_call: TRBV6-5
cdr3_aa: ASSPTPDMTEAF

v_call: TRBV7-2
cdr3_aa: ASSASYEQF

v_call: TRBV4-1
cdr3_aa: ASSPPERETGYEQF

v_call: TRBV7-9
cdr3_aa: ASSLQDGARLF

v_call: TRBV20-1
cdr3_aa: SANSLTEAF

v_call: TRBV7-2
cdr3_aa: ASTQSLSTDTQY

v_call: TRBV9
cdr3_aa: ASSVVGQSNEQF

v_call: TRBV28
cdr3_aa: AVRPPMNTEAF

v_call: TRBV20-1
cdr3_aa: SAREGTGIAHEQY

v_call: TRBV20-1
cdr3_aa: SARRTNTEAF

v_call: TRBV5-1
cdr3_aa: ASSLAGRGGDEQY

v_call: TRBV12-3/TRBV12-4
cdr3_aa: ASSLGGATHEQY

v_call: TRBV6-6
cdr3_aa: ASSYPTANQPQH

v_call: TRBV29-1
cdr3_aa: SVATGTNTGELF

v_call: TRBV24-1
cdr3_aa: ATGAYYNEQF

v_call: TRBV6-1
cdr3_aa: ASSEVFGGRAGGELF

v_call: TRBV28
cdr3_aa: ASRPWGSSTVNTEAF

v_call: TRBV3-1
cdr3_aa: ASRLASTDTQY

v_call: TRBV30
cdr3_aa: AWSVSSYEQY

v_call: TRBV4-1
cdr3_aa: ASSQEAGLADYNEQF

v_call: TRBV5-1
cdr3_aa: ASSLLWPAQETQY

v_call: TRBV20-1
cdr3_aa: SARDRTRAHEQY